This T cell receptor (beta chain) was sequenced for a study of human T cells and chemical hapten exposure. Trimming removed 3 bases from V and 0 bases from J; junction bases left unmatched: 4. The CDR3 has 15 residues. Germline assignment: CDR1 KGHSH and CDR2 LQKENI. This clonotype came up many times. TCRdb independently ran MiXCR on the RACE reads; one entry per CDR3 protein. The data contain hundreds of thousands of distinct CDR3 sequences, around 6% of them singletons. Time point described: patch test 2, 6 weeks after DPC sensitization. Treatment indicated: therapeutic diphenylcyclopropenone sensitization with weekly scalp DPC.

The sample in question was whole blood, obtained in connection with sensitization to the hapten diphenylcyclopropenone (DPC). The TCR sequence derives from a woman younger than 35 with alopecia areata. Some clones in this sample may be carry-over from other donors' samples. The chain uses TRBV18 and TRBJ1-1; TRBD1 agrees at 7 bases. The CDR3 loop is CASSPGTVMNTEAFF. The CDR3 DNA reads as TGTGCCAGCTCACCCGGGACAGTCATGAACACTGAAGCTTTCTTT.